These 3 T cell receptor beta chains were sequenced from one sample in a study of human T cells and chemical hapten exposure. TCRdb redid the calling of the RACE reads with MiXCR, one entry per CDR3 protein. The top ten hold around 8% of the sample, which has more than 300,000 distinct CDR3 sequences, 4.5% to 5.5% seen once. The time point was: pre-sensitization, week 0. Treatment denoted: therapeutic diphenylcyclopropenone sensitization with weekly scalp DPC. The material was whole blood, obtained in connection with sensitization to the hapten diphenylcyclopropenone (DPC). Receptors were obtained from a woman aged 18 to 35 with alopecia areata. Some clones in this sample may be carry-over from other donors' samples.

This clonotype has ten or more counts. The rearrangement joins TRBV12-5 to TRBJ1-2; 7 nucleotides match TRBD1. V lost 3 bases, J lost 0 bases, and 7 bases stayed unmatched. The CDR3 runs 16 residues. Germline CDR1 LGHNT, CDR2 FRNRAP. CDR3 residues: CASGLYRDSANYGYTF. The CDR3 coding sequence is TGTGCTAGTGGTTTATACCGGGACAGTGCTAACTATGGCTACACCTTC.

This clonotype came up many times. The genes are TRBV28 and TRBJ2-1, with TRBD1 identical over 10 bases. Germline values: CDR1 MDHEN, CDR2 SYDVKM. The CDR3 contains 13 residues. The junction had 5 bases not matched to a gene; V was cut back by 5 bases and J by 10 bases. Here the CDR3 reads CASSGGQGGEQFF. In DNA form, the CDR3 reads TGTGCCAGCAGTGGAGGACAGGGGGGAGAGCAGTTCTTC.

V gene TRBV28 combines with J gene TRBJ2-7; maybe TRBD1 (6 bases). Trimming took 7 bases from V and 6 from J, leaving 19 bases between them. The CDR3 has 14 residues. In germline, CDR1 is MDHEN, CDR2 SYDVKM. CDR3 loop: CASNLLSGQFEQYF. The CDR3 DNA sequence: TGTGCCAGCAACTTACTTTCAGGACAGTTCGAGCAGTACTTC.